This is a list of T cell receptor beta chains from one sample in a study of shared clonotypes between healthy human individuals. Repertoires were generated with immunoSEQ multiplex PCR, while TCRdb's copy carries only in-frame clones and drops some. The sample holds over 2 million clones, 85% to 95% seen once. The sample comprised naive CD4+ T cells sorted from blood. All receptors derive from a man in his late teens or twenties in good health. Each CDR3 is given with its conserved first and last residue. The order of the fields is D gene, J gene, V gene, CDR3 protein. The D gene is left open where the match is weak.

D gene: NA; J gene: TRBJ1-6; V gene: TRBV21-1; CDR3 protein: CASSKSTATMYNSPLHF
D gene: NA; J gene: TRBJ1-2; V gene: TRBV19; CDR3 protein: CASSLMDSFNYGYTF
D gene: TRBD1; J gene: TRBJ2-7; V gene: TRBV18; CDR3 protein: CASSPLGQGAHEQYF
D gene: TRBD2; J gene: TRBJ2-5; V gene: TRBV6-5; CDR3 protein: CASREGLAAETQYF
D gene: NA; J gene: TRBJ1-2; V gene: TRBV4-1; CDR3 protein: CASSQPLTANYGYTF
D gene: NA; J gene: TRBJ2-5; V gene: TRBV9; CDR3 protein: CASSVGQGETQYF
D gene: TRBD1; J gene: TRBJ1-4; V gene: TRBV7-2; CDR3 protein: CASSLALQGRGDEKLFF
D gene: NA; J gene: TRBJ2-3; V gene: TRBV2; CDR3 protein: CASSAPLGFGPDTQYF
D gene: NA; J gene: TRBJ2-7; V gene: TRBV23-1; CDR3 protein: CASSRAGVDYEQYF
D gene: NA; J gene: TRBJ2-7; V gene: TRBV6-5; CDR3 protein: CASIQKGGGVYEQYF
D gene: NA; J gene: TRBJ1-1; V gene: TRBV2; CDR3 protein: CASSAGRSEAFF
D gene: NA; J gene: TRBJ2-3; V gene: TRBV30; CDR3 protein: CAWSRLTDTQYF
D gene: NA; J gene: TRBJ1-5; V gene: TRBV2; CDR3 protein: CASQGGINQPQHF
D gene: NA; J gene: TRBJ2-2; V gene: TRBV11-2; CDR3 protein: CASSLAGNTGELFF
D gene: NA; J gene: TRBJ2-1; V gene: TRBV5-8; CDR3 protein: CASSLGGRKLYNEQFF
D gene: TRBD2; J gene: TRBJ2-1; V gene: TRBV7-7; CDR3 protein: CASSSGTSGGASYNEQFF
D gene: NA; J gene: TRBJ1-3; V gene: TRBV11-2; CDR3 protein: CASSFGRGARGNTIYF
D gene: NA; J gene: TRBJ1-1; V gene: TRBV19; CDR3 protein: CASSKGAGAFF
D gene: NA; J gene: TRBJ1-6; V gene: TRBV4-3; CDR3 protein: CASSQEGGDWSSYNSPLHF
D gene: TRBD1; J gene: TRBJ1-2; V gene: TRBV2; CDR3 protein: CASSQQGGGYGYTF
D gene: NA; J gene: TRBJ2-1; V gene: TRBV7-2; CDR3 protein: CASSLAGGPYNEQFF
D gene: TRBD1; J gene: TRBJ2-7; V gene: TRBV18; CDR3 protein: CASSPSFRDRIFYEQYF
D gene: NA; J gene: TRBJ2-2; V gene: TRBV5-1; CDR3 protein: CASSLLGLPNTGELFF
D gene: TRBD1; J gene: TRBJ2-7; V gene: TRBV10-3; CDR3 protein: CAISESGGQGAYEQYF
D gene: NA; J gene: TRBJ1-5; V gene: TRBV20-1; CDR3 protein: CSAVGQPQHF
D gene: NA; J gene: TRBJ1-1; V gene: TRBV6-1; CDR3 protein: CASSALLLGTEAFF
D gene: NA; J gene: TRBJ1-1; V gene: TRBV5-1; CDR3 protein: CASSLEPNTEAFF
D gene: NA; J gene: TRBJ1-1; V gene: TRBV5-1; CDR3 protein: CASSLDQGPMNTEAFF
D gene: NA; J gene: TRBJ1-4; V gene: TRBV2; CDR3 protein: CASSIDAGVNEKLFF
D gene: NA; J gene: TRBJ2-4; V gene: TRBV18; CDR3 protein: CASSLSIAKNIQYF
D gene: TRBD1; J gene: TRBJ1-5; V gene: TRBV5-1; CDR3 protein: CASSLATGSNQPQHF
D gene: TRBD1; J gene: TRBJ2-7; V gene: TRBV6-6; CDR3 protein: CASSYSYRGFTYEQYF
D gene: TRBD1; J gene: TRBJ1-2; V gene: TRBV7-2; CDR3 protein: CASGTGGSYGYTF
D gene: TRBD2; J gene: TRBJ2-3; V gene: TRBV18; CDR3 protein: CASSILRGGTTDTQYF
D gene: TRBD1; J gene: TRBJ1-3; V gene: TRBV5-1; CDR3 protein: CASSRGQESSGNTIYF
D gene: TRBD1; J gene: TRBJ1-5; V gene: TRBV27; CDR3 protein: CASSRQGGQPQHF
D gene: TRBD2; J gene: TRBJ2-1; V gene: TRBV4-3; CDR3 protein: CASSQDASGRRYEQFF
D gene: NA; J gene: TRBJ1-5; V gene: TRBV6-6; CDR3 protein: CASSYPPGGGNQPQHF
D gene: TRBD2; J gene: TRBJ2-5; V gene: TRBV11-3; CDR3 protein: CASSFSGRVGETQYF
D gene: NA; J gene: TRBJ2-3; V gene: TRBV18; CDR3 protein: CASSTKAAADTQYF